The present T cell receptor beta chain was sequenced within a study of control samples from healthy donors and cancer patients. The data were produced by immunoSEQ multiplex PCR, yet TCRdb's version contains in-frame clones alone and is incomplete. This sample has about 140,000 clones, with approximately 94% found just once. V was trimmed by 4 bases and J by 6 bases, leaving 12 bases between them. There are 13 residues in the CDR3. The germline V gene encodes CDR1 SGHDT and CDR2 YYEEEE. The clonotype comes from a man aged 35 to 55 in good health. What was sequenced was blood. The rearrangement links TRBV5-6 to TRBJ2-3, with D unclear. The CDR3 spells CASSVYHPDTQYF. The CDR3 coding sequence is TGTGCCAGCAGCGTCTATCACCCCGATACGCAGTATTTT.